The 3 T cell receptor beta chains presented below share a single source sample, sequenced in a study of CD8 T cells in Susac syndrome. RNA in amounts of about 0.45 to 1 ug was reverse transcribed with random hexamers. TCRdb passed the immunoSEQ multiplex PCR reads through MiXCR, listing each CDR3 protein once. The sample carries under 250,000 distinct CDR3 sequences, 85% to 95% recorded once. The specimen was CD4+ T cells from PBMCs. The receptors were sampled from a human donor with multiple sclerosis.

There are a few counts of this clonotype. The chain joins TRBV6-1 to TRBJ2-7, with 7 nucleotides matching TRBD1. J lost 3 bases, V lost 3 bases, and 2 bases had no gene match. Germline CDR1 reads MNHNS; CDR2 reads SASEGT. The CDR3 has 13 residues. CDR3 in amino acids: CASSEGQLYEQYV. The CDR3 region has the DNA TGTGCCAGCAGTGAGGGACAGCTCTACGAGCAGTACGTC.

The CDR3 bases are TGTGCCTGGAGTGTAGCGGCAGGCAATCAGCCCCAGCATTTT. Translating gives CAWSVAAGNQPQHF. The J gene is TRBJ1-5, the V gene TRBV30, with D unclear. This CDR3 has 14 amino acids. Trimming removed 0 bases from V and 2 bases from J, with 8 bases in between. Germline CDR1 GTSNPN, CDR2 SVGIG (reference sequence).

The CDR3 reads CASSSQIGGDGKLFF. DNA of the CDR3: TGTGCCAGCAGTTCACAAATCGGGGGGGATGGAAAACTGTTTTTT. This rearrangement joins TRBV6-6 to TRBJ1-4, with D maybe TRBD1 (5 bases). This CDR3 contains 15 residues. Germline assignment: CDR1 MNHNY and CDR2 SVGAGI (reference sequence). Trimming removed 4 bases from V and 10 bases from J, with 19 bases in between.